The 2 T cell receptor beta chains given below trace back to one sample, sequenced in a study of breast tumors, draining lymph nodes, adjacent tissues. TCRdb reprocessed the multiplex PCR reads via MiXCR and lists one record per CDR3 protein. The repertoire holds about 220,000 distinct CDR3 sequences, with approximately 36% as singletons. Axillary draining lymph nodes of breast cancer patients supplied the node samples. Sequenced input: axillary lymph node tissue. The receptors were sampled from a female donor with breast cancer. Some clones in this sample may be carry-over from other donors' samples.

This clonotype has a count of ten or more. The J gene is TRBJ2-5, the V gene TRBV20-1; 7 bases are shared with TRBD2. Trimming took 6 bases from V and 5 from J; bases not matched to a gene: 12. Germline V gives CDR1 DFQATT, CDR2 SNEGSKA (reference sequence). The CDR3 totals 14 residues. The CDR3 is CSAEKSSGWETQYF. CDR3 coding DNA: TGCAGTGCCGAAAAATCTAGCGGATGGGAGACCCAGTACTTC.

This clonotype was seen ten or more times. J is TRBJ2-1 and V is TRBV25-1; D might be TRBD2 (5 bases). Trimming cost V 2 bases and J 7 bases, with 18 bases left between them. The CDR3 contains 16 residues. The germline gives CDR1 MGHDK, CDR2 SYGVNS. CDR3: CASSEIDSAGGNEQFF. CDR3 sequence (DNA): TGTGCCAGCAGTGAAATTGATAGTGCGGGTGGAAATGAGCAGTTCTTC.